The 32 T cell receptor beta chains below were found in one sample sequenced in a study of blood T cell repertoires in COVID-19. TCRdb keeps only in-frame clones here, not all; method: immunoSEQ multiplex PCR. Of approximately 110,000 clones listed, 70% to 90% are singletons. Sequencing was performed on peripheral blood. These receptors were taken from a man aged 40-55 years with acute or convalescent COVID-19.

In the case of this clone: Different DNA sequences within this sample yield the same CDR3. This rearrangement joins TRBV4-2 to TRBJ2-1, with D possibly matching TRBD2 (5 bases). This CDR3 spans 15 amino acids. Germline V gives CDR1 LGHNA, CDR2 YNFKEQ. The ends were cut back, 1 base at V and 1 base at J, with 8 bases in the middle. The CDR3 DNA reads as TGTGCCAGCAGCCAAGGGCTAGCATCCTACAATGAGCAGTTCTTC. Translation gives CASSQGLASYNEQFF.

CDR3 residues: CASSKWRQPQHF. The CDR3 region has the DNA TGTGCCAGTAGTAAGTGGAGGCAGCCCCAGCATTTT. V is TRBV19 and J is TRBJ1-5; no clear D gene. V was clipped by 4 bases and J by 7 bases, with 8 bases between them. CDR3 length equals 12 residues. Germline assignment: CDR1 LNHDA and CDR2 SQIVND (reference sequence).

The chain links TRBV3-1 (or the pseudogene TRBV3-2) to TRBJ2-7; 8 nucleotides align to TRBD1. V was clipped by 3 bases and J by 6 bases; unmatched bases: 16. Germline lookup yields CDR1 LGHDT and CDR2 YNNKEL (reference sequence). The CDR3 contains 17 residues. The CDR3 nucleotides are TGTGCCAGCAGCCAGGGAGTCCTAAGTGGACAGGGTACCGAGCAGTACTTC. Translating it yields CASSQGVLSGQGTEQYF.

The chain links TRBV27 to TRBJ1-6, with D possibly being TRBD1 (5 bases). The CDR3 length is 14 residues. The V and J ends lost 6 bases and 8 bases respectively, with 14 bases between them. CDR1 and CDR2 from the germline V gene are MNHEY and SMNVEV (reference sequence). CDR3 amino acids: CASSRRVGDSPLHF. DNA of the CDR3: TGTGCCAGCAGCCGCAGGGTAGGGGATTCACCCCTCCACTTT.

This chain links TRBV5-1 with TRBJ2-1, with D possibly being TRBD1 (6 bases). This CDR3 has 15 residues. Trimming shortened V by 0 bases and J by 4 bases, and 11 bases separated the two germline ends. Germline CDR1 SGHRS, CDR2 YFSETQ. CDR3 region: CASSLGGQTYNEQFF. The DNA of the CDR3 is TGCGCCAGCAGCTTGGGAGGACAGACTTACAATGAGCAGTTCTTC.

The rearrangement uses TRBV29-1 and TRBJ1-2; 7 nucleotides align to TRBD1. CDR3 length: 13 amino acids. The V segment lost 5 bases and the J segment 2 bases; nucleotides outside the gene matches: 5. The germline V gene has CDR1 SQVTM and CDR2 ANQGSEA. The CDR3 region has the DNA TGCAGCGTTACCGGGACAGCGAACTATGGCTACACCTTC. Translated, it gives CSVTGTANYGYTF.

V is TRBV6-5 and J is TRBJ2-6; TRBD1 is a possible D gene (5 bases). The CDR3 runs 15 residues. The V end lost 6 bases, the J end lost 3 bases, and 12 bases lay between the germline ends. Germline V gives CDR1 MNHEY, CDR2 SVGAGI. CDR3 amino acids: CASRTTGFGANVLTF. The CDR3 nucleotides read TGTGCCAGCAGGACAACAGGTTTTGGGGCCAACGTCCTGACTTTC.

This clone was seen just once. The chain links TRBV15 to TRBJ1-5, with 7 positions matching TRBD1. Germline V lookup: CDR1 LNHNV, CDR2 YYDKDF (reference sequence). The ends lost 1 base at V and 6 bases at J; junction bases unmatched: 6. The CDR3 length is 15 residues. CDR3 coding DNA: TGTGCCACCAGCAGAGGACAGGGCCATCTTCAGCCCCAGCATTTT. Its protein is CATSRGQGHLQPQHF.

The chain recombines TRBV11-1 with TRBJ2-1; a weak D match, TRBD2 (7 bases). The CDR3 runs 16 residues. Trimming stripped 5 bases from V and 3 bases from J, with 17 bases between. Germline V gene lookup returns CDR1 SGHAT and CDR2 FQDESV (reference sequence). The CDR3 region is CASSQGQRGYYNEQFF. The CDR3 bases are TGTGCCAGCAGCCAAGGACAGCGGGGCTACTACAATGAGCAGTTCTTC.

The chain couples TRBV5-4 to TRBJ2-5; 10 nucleotides line up with TRBD2. Germline V lookup: CDR1 SGHNT, CDR2 YYREEE (reference sequence). The CDR3 runs 15 residues. Trimming took 2 bases from V and 2 from J; bases not matched to a gene: 3. The DNA of the CDR3 is TGTGCCAGCAGCTTTGGAGCGGGGGGGCAAGAGACCCAGTACTTC. The encoded protein is CASSFGAGGQETQYF.

This sequence joins TRBV28 and TRBJ1-2; D is possibly TRBD1 (6 bases). Trimming took 2 bases from V and 4 from J, leaving 11 bases between them. Looked up from germline, CDR1 is MDHEN and CDR2 is SYDVKM. The CDR3 totals 14 residues. This CDR3 reads CASSLHGQRYGYTF. The CDR3 region has the DNA TGTGCCAGCAGTTTACACGGACAGCGCTATGGCTACACCTTC.

The V gene is TRBV28, the J gene TRBJ2-7; 10 nucleotides match TRBD2. CDR1 is MDHEN, CDR2 SYDVKM, per germline. V lost 2 bases and J lost 4; bases outside the gene matches: 8. This CDR3 contains 16 residues. CDR3 loop: CASSLAPLTSGYEQYF. For the CDR3, the DNA is TGTGCCAGCAGTTTAGCCCCCCTGACTAGCGGGTACGAGCAGTACTTC.

This clone was detected a few times. The chain carries TRBV19 and TRBJ1-2, with no clear D. Germline-derived CDR1 and CDR2 are LNHDA and SQIVND (reference sequence). This CDR3 has 18 amino acids. The ends were cut back, 0 bases at V and 2 bases at J, with 19 bases in the middle. The chain's CDR3 is CASSIDQRVIGRNYGYTF. CDR3 DNA: TGTGCCAGTAGTATAGATCAACGGGTGATCGGAAGGAACTATGGCTACACCTTC.

The V call is TRBV6-4, the J call TRBJ2-1, with 8 positions matching TRBD1. The germline gives CDR1 MRHNA, CDR2 SNTAGT. V lost 5 bases to trimming and J lost 9 bases; unmatched junction nucleotides: 12. The length of the CDR3 is 15 residues. The CDR3 region has the DNA TGTGCCAGCAGTCCGACAGGGGATGGAGGGGGTGAGCAGTTCTTC. Translating it yields CASSPTGDGGGEQFF.

The chain joins TRBV29-1 to TRBJ2-1, with TRBD2 matching 15 bases. V dropped 6 bases and J dropped 9; count of bases not matched to a gene: 9. There are 15 residues in the CDR3. CDR1 is SQVTM, CDR2 ANQGSEA, per germline. The CDR3 reads CSVWTSGGAGSEQFF. The CDR3 nucleotides are TGCAGCGTCTGGACTAGCGGGGGGGCTGGGAGTGAGCAGTTCTTC.

This chain links TRBV2 with TRBJ2-5, with 8 bases lining up with TRBD1. CDR3 length: 14 amino acids. Germline V gene data show CDR1 as SNHLY and CDR2 as FYNNEI. Germline trimming cut 3 bases from V and 5 bases from J; bases unmatched to any gene: 5. The DNA for the CDR3 is TGTGCCAGCAGTGAGCCAGGGGGCGCGGAGACCCAGTACTTC. Amino acids: CASSEPGGAETQYF.

The chain links TRBV5-1 to TRBJ2-2; 7 positions match TRBD1. V lost 3 bases, J lost 4 bases, and 6 bases stayed unmatched. Germline lookup yields CDR1 SGHRS and CDR2 YFSETQ. The CDR3 length is 15 residues. The DNA of the CDR3 is TGCGCCAGCAGCTCCCAGACAGGGTCCACCGGGGAGCTGTTTTTT. Residues: CASSSQTGSTGELFF.

The V call is TRBV6-5, the J call TRBJ1-5, with 8 positions matching TRBD1. V lost 6 bases, J lost 0 bases, and 4 bases stayed unmatched. The CDR3 spans 15 residues. Germline loops: CDR1 MNHEY, CDR2 SVGAGI. CDR3 residues: CASSPDRVSNQPQHF. The DNA for the CDR3 is TGTGCCAGCAGCCCGGACAGGGTTAGCAATCAGCCCCAGCATTTT.

The chain joins TRBV12-3 or TRBV12-4 to TRBJ2-5; tentative D call: TRBD2 (6 bases). V was shortened by 8 bases and J by 5 bases, with 6 bases between the two germline ends. The CDR3 extends over 10 amino acids. The CDR3 loop is CASGGETQYF. CDR3 nucleotides: TGTGCCAGCGGGGGGGAGACCCAGTACTTC.

The J gene is TRBJ2-7, the V gene TRBV19; tentative D call: TRBD2 (6 bases). The CDR3 covers 12 residues. V was trimmed by 3 bases and J by 6 bases, leaving 9 bases between them. Germline V lookup: CDR1 LNHDA, CDR2 SQIVND (reference sequence). CDR3 coding DNA: TGTGCCAGTAGTATGAGGACTACCGAGCAGTACTTC. This gives the protein CASSMRTTEQYF. Combining the CDR3 with reference TRBV19 and TRBJ2-7 gives the whole variable domain DGGITQSPKYLFRKEGQNVTLSCEQNLNHDAMYWYRQDPGQGLRLIYYSQIVNDFQKGDIAEGYSVSREKKESFPLTVTSAQKNPTAFYLCASSMRTTEQYFGPGTRLTVT.

This clone turned up a few times. The chain is built from TRBV6-5 and TRBJ2-7, with 11 bases identical to TRBD2. Germline V CDR1 and CDR2: MNHEY, SVGAGI. V shed 0 bases and J 4 bases; nucleotides not matched to a gene: 2. This CDR3 region has 15 residues. DNA of the CDR3: TGTGCCAGCAGTTACTCGGCTAGCGGGGGGTACGAGCAGTACTTC. It codes for CASSYSASGGYEQYF.

The V and J genes are TRBV28 and TRBJ2-7, with 7 bases lining up with TRBD1. The CDR3 is 16 amino acids. Germline V CDR1 and CDR2: MDHEN, SYDVKM. Unmatched junction bases numbered 9, after V lost 4 bases and J lost 0 bases. The CDR3 sequence: CASSSAGRGSSYEQYF. CDR3 nucleotides: TGTGCCAGCAGTTCAGCTGGCAGGGGGTCCTCCTACGAGCAGTACTTC.

The chain couples TRBV18 to TRBJ1-4, with D unresolved. The length of the CDR3 is 15 residues. V lost 3 bases, J lost 2 bases, and 10 bases lay in between. Germline V gene data show CDR1 as KGHSH and CDR2 as LQKENI. CDR3 nucleotides: TGTGCCAGCTCACCTACCAGGTCTACTAATGAAAAACTGTTTTTT. Translation: CASSPTRSTNEKLFF. The full variable domain, completed using reference TRBV18 and TRBJ1-4, is NAGVMQNPRHLVRRRGQEARLRCSPMKGHSHVYWYRQLPEEGLKFMVYLQKENIIDESGMPKERFSAEFPKEGPSILRIQQVVRGDSAAYFCASSPTRSTNEKLFFGSGTQLSVL.

The gene calls are TRBV5-1 and TRBJ2-4, with TRBD1 matching over 9 bases. With 4 bases clipped from V and 5 bases from J, the junction kept 7 bases outside the gene matches. CDR3 size: 15 residues. CDR1 is SGHRS and CDR2 is YFSETQ in the germline V gene. The CDR3 nucleotides read TGCGCCAGCAGCCGGACAGGGGATAGACAAAACATTCAGTACTTC. This translates into CASSRTGDRQNIQYF.

This clone has just one count. V usage is TRBV28 and J usage is TRBJ2-5; D is possibly TRBD1 (5 bases). CDR1 is MDHEN and CDR2 is SYDVKM in the germline V gene. The CDR3 covers 16 residues. V was shortened by 5 bases and J by 2 bases, with 18 bases between the two germline ends. DNA of the CDR3: TGTGCCAGCAGTACCTGGTCTCTCAAGGGGCAAGAGACCCAGTACTTC. It translates to CASSTWSLKGQETQYF.

Note on this clone: Other DNA sequences in this specimen translate into the identical CDR3. The CDR3 sequence is CASSLGTDYGYTF. The CDR3 bases are TGTGCCAGCAGCCTCGGGACAGACTATGGCTACACCTTC. This chain links TRBV7-9 with TRBJ1-2, with TRBD1 matching 7 bases. CDR1 is SEHNR, CDR2 FQNEAQ, per germline (reference sequence). V was pared by 5 bases and J by 3 bases, with 3 bases of the junction left unmatched. The CDR3 is 13 amino acids.

The V call is TRBV2, the J call TRBJ2-5; 12 nucleotides line up with TRBD2. The CDR3 contains 14 residues. Per germline, CDR1 SNHLY and CDR2 FYNNEI. The ends lost 6 bases at V and 5 bases at J; junction bases unmatched: 4. CDR3 nucleotides: TGTGCCAGCAGGACTAGCGGGAGTATGGAGACCCAGTACTTC. This sequence encodes CASRTSGSMETQYF.

This clone showed up just once. The V and J genes are TRBV3-1 (or the pseudogene TRBV3-2) and TRBJ1-1; 7 bases agree with TRBD1. V dropped 4 bases and J dropped 1; count of bases not matched to a gene: 6. The CDR3 covers 15 residues. The V gene's germline CDR1 is LGHDT and CDR2 YNNKEL (reference sequence). The CDR3 protein is CASSLGTAKNTEAFF. The CDR3 DNA reads as TGTGCCAGCAGCCTCGGGACAGCCAAGAACACTGAAGCTTTCTTT.

This clone was seen a single time. This chain links TRBV4-2 with TRBJ2-5, with 11 bases lining up with TRBD1. Trimming at V came to 4 bases and at J to 5 bases, leaving 9 bases not matched to a gene. The CDR3 length is 16 residues. Germline V gene sequence: CDR1 LGHNA, CDR2 YNFKEQ. Here the CDR3 DNA reads TGTGCCAGCAGCCGGGAGACCGGGACAGGGGGGGAGACCCAGTACTTC. This translates into CASSRETGTGGETQYF.

The rearrangement links TRBV7-6 to TRBJ1-3; D is uncertain. From germline, CDR1 is SGHVS and CDR2 FNYEAQ. V was cut by 1 base and J by 0 bases, with 13 bases left in between. The CDR3 contains 17 residues. CDR3: CASSLGDIINSGNTIYF. The CDR3 DNA sequence: TGTGCCAGCAGCTTAGGTGACATCATCAACTCTGGAAACACCATATATTTT.

This clone was seen once. This chain joins TRBV7-3 and TRBJ2-1; tentative D call: TRBD2 (5 bases). Germline V gene lookup returns CDR1 SGHTA and CDR2 FQGTGA. The CDR3 loop spans 14 amino acids. V lost 5 bases to trimming and J lost 5 bases, with 13 bases between them. The CDR3 region has the DNA TGTGCCAGCAGCCCTGGACTCGAGCACAATGAGCAGTTCTTC. Translated, it gives CASSPGLEHNEQFF.

The chain has TRBV19 and TRBJ1-2; 7 nucleotides agree with TRBD1. V shed 8 bases, J shed 0 bases, and the junction held 9 bases outside the gene matches. This CDR3 contains 15 residues. Germline CDR1 and CDR2: LNHDA and SQIVND (reference sequence). CDR3: CASSTGTAPNYGYTF. The CDR3 region has the DNA TGTGCCAGTTCCACCGGGACAGCTCCTAACTATGGCTACACCTTC.